The rows below give T cell receptor beta chains drawn from one sample of a study of blood T cells in healthy people across ages. TCRdb independently ran MiXCR on the 5' RACE reads; one entry per CDR3 protein. This repertoire shows about 640,000 distinct CDR3 sequences, approximately 30% found once; its top ten account for approximately 15%. Specimen: blood. The source is a woman older than 75 in good health. The CDR3 runs from the conserved cysteine through the conserved F or W. D genes are given only for firm matches. Some rows mark clone size as missing; the rest say once, few, many or name a class of expanded clone.

D gene	V gene	clone size	J gene	CDR3 protein	CDR3 DNA
TRBD1	TRBV10-3	many	TRBJ2-3	CAISARDRGTDTQYF	TGTGCCATCAGTGCCCGGGACAGGGGCACAGATACGCAGTATTTT
NA	TRBV7-8	many	TRBJ2-7	CASSLGARIYEQYF	TGTGCCAGCAGCTTAGGGGCTAGGATCTACGAGCAGTACTTC
TRBD2	TRBV6-5	few	TRBJ2-3	CASSSLAGDTQYF	TGTGCCAGCAGTAGCCTAGCGGGTGATACGCAGTATTTT
NA	TRBV7-2	many	TRBJ1-2	CASSFQLSNYGYTF	TGTGCCAGCAGCTTTCAGTTATCTAACTATGGCTACACCTTC
NA	TRBV11-1	few	TRBJ2-4	CASSFGGREGKNIQYF	TGTGCCAGCAGCTTCGGGGGGCGGGAAGGCAAAAACATTCAGTACTTC
NA	TRBV6-4	once	TRBJ2-3	CASSDYGVPDTQYF	TGTGCCAGCAGTGATTACGGGGTCCCAGATACGCAGTATTTT
NA	TRBV11-2	many	TRBJ2-7	CASQTGQFSYEQYF	TGTGCCAGCCAGACAGGACAATTCTCCTACGAGCAGTACTTC
NA	TRBV4-2	few	TRBJ2-3	CASSPNRGDTQYF	TGTGCCAGCAGCCCTAACAGAGGGGATACGCAGTATTTT
TRBD2	TRBV12-3/TRBV12-4	NA	TRBJ2-1	CASSPPGREADEQFF	TGTGCCAGCAGCCCCCCGGGGAGGGAGGCGGATGAGCAGTTCTTC
TRBD1	TRBV27	NA	TRBJ1-2	CASSSRDRAHYGYTF	TGTGCCAGCAGTTCCCGCGACAGGGCCCACTATGGCTACACCTTC
NA	TRBV7-2	NA	TRBJ2-2	CASSPSGELFF	TGTGCCAGCAGCCCATCGGGGGAGCTGTTTTTT
NA	TRBV20-1	many	TRBJ2-5	CSARRGGTGETQYF	TGCAGTGCCCGGAGGGGGGGGACGGGAGAGACCCAGTACTTC
NA	TRBV5-1	many	TRBJ1-4	CASSRGEREKLFF	TGCGCCAGCAGCCGCGGGGAGCGAGAAAAACTGTTTTTT
TRBD1	TRBV28	many	TRBJ1-2	CASSLGTGGSYGYTF	TGTGCCAGCAGCTTAGGAACAGGGGGCTCCTATGGCTACACCTTC
NA	TRBV6-1	NA	TRBJ2-7	CATGRDRAYNEQYF	TGTGCCACGGGCCGGGACCGAGCCTACAATGAGCAGTACTTC
TRBD2	TRBV7-2	NA	TRBJ2-5	CASSQTTSGGLETQYF	TGTGCCAGCAGCCAAACGACCTCGGGGGGGCTGGAGACCCAGTACTTC
TRBD2	TRBV29-1	many	TRBJ2-5	CSVQASGGPVSETQYF	TGCAGCGTTCAAGCTAGCGGGGGGCCAGTCAGCGAGACCCAGTACTTC
NA	TRBV5-5	many	TRBJ1-5	CASSRGRGRTSNQPQHF	TGTGCCAGCAGCCGTGGGAGGGGCAGAACGAGCAATCAGCCCCAGCATTTT
NA	TRBV7-3	many	TRBJ2-7	CASSLLGTSAQYF	TGTGCCAGCAGCTTACTAGGCACCTCGGCCCAGTACTTC
TRBD1	TRBV10-3	NA	TRBJ2-2	CAISGDSANTGELFF	TGTGCCATCAGTGGGGACAGCGCGAACACCGGGGAGCTGTTTTTT
NA	TRBV30	NA	TRBJ2-7	CAWSVGAPGSPYEQYF	TGTGCCTGGAGTGTAGGGGCCCCCGGTTCTCCCTACGAGCAGTACTTC
TRBD1	TRBV4-3	many	TRBJ2-7	CASSRAGGLSYEQYF	TGCGCCAGCAGCCGAGCAGGGGGCCTCTCCTACGAGCAGTACTTC
NA	TRBV7-3	many	TRBJ2-2	CASSLSVIGGTNTGELFF	TGTGCCAGCAGCTTATCGGTGATTGGGGGGACGAACACCGGGGAGCTGTTTTTT
NA	TRBV20-1	many	TRBJ2-7	CSAESGRQTYEQYF	TGCAGTGCTGAGAGCGGGCGCCAAACCTACGAGCAGTACTTC
TRBD1	TRBV7-9	many	TRBJ2-4	CASSLRAGGQGAANIQYF	TGTGCCAGCAGCTTAAGGGCCGGGGGACAGGGGGCGGCAAACATTCAGTACTTC
NA	TRBV3-1	NA	TRBJ1-1	CVSSHQGRDAEAFF	TGTGTCAGCAGCCATCAGGGAAGGGACGCTGAAGCTTTCTTT
NA	TRBV2	few	TRBJ1-2	CASSETRVSYGYTF	TGTGCCAGCAGTGAAACAAGGGTCTCATATGGCTACACCTTC
NA	TRBV20-1	many	TRBJ1-6	CSAHGEGSYNSPLHF	TGCAGTGCGCACGGGGAGGGCTCCTATAATTCACCCCTCCACTTT
TRBD1	TRBV27	few	TRBJ1-5	CASRQGLYQPQHF	TGTGCCAGCAGACAGGGGTTATACCAGCCCCAGCATTTT
NA	TRBV7-2	NA	TRBJ1-5	CVSSSDRTVPQHF	TGTGTCAGCAGCTCAGACAGGACCGTGCCCCAGCATTTT
NA	TRBV6-1	NA	TRBJ1-2	CASSDPHNYGYTF	TGTGCCAGCAGTGACCCTCATAACTATGGCTACACCTTC
NA	TRBV7-9	NA	TRBJ1-2	CASSPPVLRREAYGYTF	TGTGCCAGCAGCCCCCCAGTTTTGAGGAGGGAGGCATATGGCTACACCTTC
NA	TRBV3-1	many	TRBJ1-2	CASSQELRTGYTF	TGTGCCAGCAGCCAAGAGTTGAGAACTGGCTACACCTTC
NA	TRBV27	NA	TRBJ1-6	CASSFSQTGSPLHF	TGTGCCAGCAGTTTCTCCCAAACAGGGTCACCCCTCCACTTT
NA	TRBV7-6	many	TRBJ2-3	CASSHRSDTQYF	TGTGCCAGCAGCCATCGTTCAGATACGCAGTATTTT
NA	TRBV5-5	many	TRBJ1-2	CASSTGDGYGYTF	TGTGCCAGCAGTACAGGCGACGGATATGGCTACACCTTC
TRBD1	TRBV24-1	NA	TRBJ1-5	CATSDRQGGSNQPQHF	TGTGCCACCAGTGATCGACAGGGCGGGAGCAATCAGCCCCAGCATTTT
NA	TRBV7-2	NA	TRBJ2-3	CASSLGSGPRTDTQYF	TGTGCCAGCAGCTTAGGGTCGGGACCGCGGACAGATACGCAGTATTTT
NA	TRBV7-2	few	TRBJ2-5	CASSILDSRGLNF	TGTGCCAGCAGCATTCTAGACTCCAGGGGCCTAAACTTC
TRBD2	TRBV30	few	TRBJ2-1	CALSPSGDYNEQFF	TGTGCCTTGTCTCCCAGCGGGGATTACAATGAGCAGTTCTTC
TRBD2	TRBV25-1	many	TRBJ2-7	CASSEGWGGYEQYF	TGTGCCAGCAGTGAGGGCTGGGGGGGCTACGAGCAGTACTTC